This T cell receptor (beta chain) originates from a study of blood T cell repertoires in COVID-19. On the study more broadly: Samples taken during acute and convalescent COVID-19 were collected in the United States, Italy and Spain. T cells, B-cell-depleted T cells, or PBMCs provided the cDNA or gDNA that served as material.

Original processing notes: Nucleated cell counts were estimated from reference gene primer amplification. Assay used: immunoSEQ multiplex PCR; TCRdb lists only in-frame clones, some missing. Clonal size and the V and J genes are those of that table, whereas D and trimming came from the DNA. The sample lists some 150,000 clones, 85% to 90% occurring once. Trimming at V came to 3 bases and at J to 7 bases, leaving 7 bases not matched to a gene. The germline V gene encodes CDR1 LGHDT and CDR2 YNNKEL (reference sequence). The length of the CDR3 is 15 residues. The TCR was taken from a human donor in a cohort sampled during active COVID-19. J is TRBJ1-4 and V is TRBV3-1 (or the pseudogene TRBV3-2); 8 positions match TRBD1. Specimen: peripheral blood. The CDR3 sequence is CASSQGGQGGEKLFF. The CDR3 region has the DNA TGTGCCAGCAGCCAGGGAGGACAGGGTGGTGAAAAACTGTTTTTT.